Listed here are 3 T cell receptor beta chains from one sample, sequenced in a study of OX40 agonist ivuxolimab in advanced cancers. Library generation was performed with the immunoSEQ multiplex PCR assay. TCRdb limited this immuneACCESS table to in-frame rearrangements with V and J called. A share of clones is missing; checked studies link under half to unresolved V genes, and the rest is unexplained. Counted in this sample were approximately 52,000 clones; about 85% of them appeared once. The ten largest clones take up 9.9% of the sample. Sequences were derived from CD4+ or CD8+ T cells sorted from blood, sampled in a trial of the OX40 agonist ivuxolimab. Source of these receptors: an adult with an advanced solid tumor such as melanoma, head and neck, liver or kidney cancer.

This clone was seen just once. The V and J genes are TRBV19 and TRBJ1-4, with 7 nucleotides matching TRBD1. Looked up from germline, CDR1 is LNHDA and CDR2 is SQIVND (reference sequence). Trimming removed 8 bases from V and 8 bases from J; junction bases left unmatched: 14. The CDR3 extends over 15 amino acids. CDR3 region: CASSLRQGSREKLFF. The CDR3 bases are TGTGCCAGTTCCTTGCGACAGGGCAGTAGAGAAAAACTGTTTTTT. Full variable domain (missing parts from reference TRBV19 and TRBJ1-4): DGGITQSPKYLFRKEGQNVTLSCEQNLNHDAMYWYRQDPGQGLRLIYYSQIVNDFQKGDIAEGYSVSREKKESFPLTVTSAQKNPTAFYLCASSLRQGSREKLFFGSGTQLSVL.

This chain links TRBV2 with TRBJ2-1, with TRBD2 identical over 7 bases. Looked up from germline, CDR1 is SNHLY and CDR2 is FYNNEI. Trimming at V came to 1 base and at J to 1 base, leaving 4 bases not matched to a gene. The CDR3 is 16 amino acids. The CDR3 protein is CASSEGGSLSYNEQFF. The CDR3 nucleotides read TGTGCCAGCAGTGAAGGCGGGAGCCTGTCCTACAATGAGCAGTTCTTC.

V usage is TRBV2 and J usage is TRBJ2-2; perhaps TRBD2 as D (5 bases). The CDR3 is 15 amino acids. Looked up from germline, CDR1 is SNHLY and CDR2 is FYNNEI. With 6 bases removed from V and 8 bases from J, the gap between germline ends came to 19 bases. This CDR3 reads CASRPLLVSTGELFF. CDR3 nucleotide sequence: TGTGCCAGCAGGCCTCTACTAGTTAGTACGGGGGAGCTGTTTTTT.